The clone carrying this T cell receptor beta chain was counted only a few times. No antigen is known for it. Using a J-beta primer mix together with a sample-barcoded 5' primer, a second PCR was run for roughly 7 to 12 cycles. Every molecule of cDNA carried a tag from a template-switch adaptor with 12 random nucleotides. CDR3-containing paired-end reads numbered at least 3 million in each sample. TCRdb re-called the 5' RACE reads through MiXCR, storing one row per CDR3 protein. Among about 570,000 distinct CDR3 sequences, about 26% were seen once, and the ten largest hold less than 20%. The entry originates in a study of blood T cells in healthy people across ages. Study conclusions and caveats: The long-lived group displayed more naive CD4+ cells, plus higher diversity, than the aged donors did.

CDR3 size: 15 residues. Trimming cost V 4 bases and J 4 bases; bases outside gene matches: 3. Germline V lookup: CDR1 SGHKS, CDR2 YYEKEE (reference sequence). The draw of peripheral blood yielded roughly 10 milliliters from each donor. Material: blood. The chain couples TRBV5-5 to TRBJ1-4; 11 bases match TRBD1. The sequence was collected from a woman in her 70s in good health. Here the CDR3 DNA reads TGTGCCAGCAGCCCGGGACAGGGGGTTAATGAAAAACTGTTTTTT. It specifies CASSPGQGVNEKLFF.